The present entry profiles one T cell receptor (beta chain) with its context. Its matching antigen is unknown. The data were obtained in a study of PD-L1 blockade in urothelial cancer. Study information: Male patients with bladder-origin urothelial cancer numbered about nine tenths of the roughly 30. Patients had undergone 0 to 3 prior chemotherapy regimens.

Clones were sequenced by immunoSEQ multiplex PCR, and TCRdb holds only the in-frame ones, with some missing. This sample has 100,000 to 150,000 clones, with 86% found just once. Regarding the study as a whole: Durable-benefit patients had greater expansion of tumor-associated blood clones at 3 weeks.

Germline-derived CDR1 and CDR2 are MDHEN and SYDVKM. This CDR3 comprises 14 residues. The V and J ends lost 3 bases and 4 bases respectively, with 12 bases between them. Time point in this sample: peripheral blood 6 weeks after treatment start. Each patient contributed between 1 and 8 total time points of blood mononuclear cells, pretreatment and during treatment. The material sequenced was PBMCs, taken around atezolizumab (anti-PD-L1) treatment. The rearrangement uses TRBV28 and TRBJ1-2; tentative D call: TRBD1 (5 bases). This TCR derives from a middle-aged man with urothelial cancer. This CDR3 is CASSLAVGGYGYTF. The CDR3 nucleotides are TGTGCCAGCAGTTTGGCTGTGGGGGGCTATGGCTACACCTTC.